This TCR beta chain came from a study of T cell responses to AZD1222 COVID-19 vaccine. Regarding the study as a whole: Among the donors, most were white British and more were female, and clonal diversity was possibly underestimated. Breadth and depth of Spike-specific TCRs rose after two AZD1222 doses. None of the repertoires were sampled until the peak T cell response had passed.

The assay was immunoSEQ multiplex PCR, and TCRdb's table has in-frame clones only and misses some. The top ten clones hold around 1.3% of a sample with 150,000 or so clones, 92% of them seen once. The V and J ends lost 5 bases and 8 bases, in that order; junction bases with no gene match: 4. The CDR3 is 12 residues long. Germline V gene lookup returns CDR1 SNHLY and CDR2 FYNNEI. This clone was observed a single time. Its antigen is undetermined. The clonotype originates from an adult in good health. The material sequenced was peripheral blood, taken on day 0 of AZD1222 vaccination. The chain couples TRBV2 to TRBJ1-2; 8 positions match TRBD1. CDR3 loop: CASSRTGSGYTF. The CDR3 DNA follows: TGTGCCAGCAGTCGGACAGGGAGCGGCTACACCTTC.